This T cell receptor beta chain originates from a study of cytotoxic CD8 clonotypes in ibrutinib-treated CLL. Across the study: Sequencing produced an average of approximately 230,000 productive templates and 94,082 productive rearrangements per sample.

The protocol was immunoSEQ multiplex PCR, while the TCRdb copy is restricted to in-frame clones and leaves out a portion. The sample contains 250,000 to 350,000 clones, approximately 76% of which appear only once. Trimming cost V 6 bases and J 3 bases, with 6 bases left between them. Per germline, CDR1 SNHLY and CDR2 FYNNEI. The CDR3 runs 11 residues. The source material was PBMCs, sampled at disease progression, from a patient treated with ibrutinib. The TCR was taken from a human donor with chronic lymphocytic leukemia. The V call is TRBV2, the J call TRBJ2-7, with a possible D match to TRBD1 (5 bases). The CDR3 loop reads CASRQGYEQYF. The CDR3, as DNA: TGTGCCAGCAGGCAGGGCTACGAGCAGTACTTC.